One and the same sample provided the 15 T cell receptor beta chains below, sequenced in a study of CD8+CD57+ T cells in acquired aplastic anemia. Genomic DNA provided the template from which TCR beta VDJ and CDR3 profiles were obtained. Via MiXCR, TCRdb re-called the reads, giving one row per CDR3 protein. The table includes about 250,000 distinct CDR3 sequences, around 45% detected once. Individuals selected for sequencing had exhibited CD8+CD57+ cell expansion on flow cytometry. Sequencing used sorted CD4+, CD8+, or CD8+CD57+ T cells (not recorded which) from PBMCs. These receptors were taken from a human donor with aplastic anemia.

The V gene is TRBV25-1, the J gene TRBJ1-6; weak D call: TRBD1 (6 bases). Germline V gives CDR1 MGHDK, CDR2 SYGVNS. There are 14 residues in the CDR3. Deletions cut 2 bases from V and 10 bases from J, with 12 bases between. The chain's CDR3 is CASSEVSGESPLHF. The DNA for the CDR3 is TGTGCCAGCAGTGAAGTGTCAGGGGAATCACCCCTCCACTTT.

This clonotype came up a few times. DNA of the CDR3: TGTGCCAGCGATCGGGGCAGGGGCAATGAGCAGTTCTTC. Protein product: CASDRGRGNEQFF. V usage is TRBV2 and J usage is TRBJ2-1; D is possibly TRBD1 (6 bases). Germline CDR1 reads SNHLY; CDR2 reads FYNNEI. This CDR3 is 13 amino acids long. V gave up 8 bases and J gave up 6 bases, with 14 bases separating them.

This clonotype was found a few times. The V gene is TRBV7-8, the J gene TRBJ2-1; no clear D gene. Germline values: CDR1 SGHVS, CDR2 FQNEAQ. V lost 2 bases and J 6 bases, leaving 8 bases between the germline ends. The CDR3 length is 13 residues. CDR3: CASSLLVINEQFF. The CDR3 DNA is TGTGCCAGCAGCTTACTGGTTATCAATGAGCAGTTCTTC. Complete variable domain (other parts from reference TRBV7-8 and TRBJ2-1): GAGVSQSPRYKVAKRGQDVALRCDPISGHVSLFWYQQALGQGPEFLTYFQNEAQLDKSGLPSDRFFAERPEGSVSTLKIQRTQQEDSAVYLCASSLLVINEQFFGPGTRLTVL.

V gene TRBV9 combines with J gene TRBJ2-5; 10 bases map to TRBD2. CDR1 and CDR2 (germline): SGDLS, YYNGEE. Trimming removed 3 bases from V and 10 bases from J; junction bases left unmatched: 18. The CDR3 totals 17 residues. DNA of the CDR3: TGTGCCAGCAGCGCCTCGTCAGCGGGGGGGCCCCAGCTGGACCAGTACTTC. It translates to CASSASSAGGPQLDQYF.

This chain joins TRBV7-7 and TRBJ2-1, with 8 bases aligning to TRBD1. This CDR3 has 15 amino acids. V shed 1 base, J shed 2 bases, and the junction held 1 base outside the gene matches. The germline V gene encodes CDR1 SSHAT and CDR2 FNYEAQ (reference sequence). The CDR3, as DNA: TGTGCCAGCAGCTTAGACAGGGGGACCTACAATGAGCAGTTCTTC. It translates to CASSLDRGTYNEQFF.

This clonotype was seen at least ten times. This chain links TRBV20-1 with TRBJ2-2; 7 bases agree with TRBD1. Germline CDR1 is DFQATT and CDR2 is SNEGSKA (reference sequence). CDR3 size: 14 residues. Germline trimming cut 4 bases from V and 3 bases from J; bases unmatched to any gene: 5. CDR3 region: CSAKRDSDTGELFF. The DNA for the CDR3 is TGCAGTGCTAAAAGGGACAGCGACACCGGGGAGCTGTTTTTT.

This clonotype was found many times. Here the CDR3 DNA reads TGTGCCAGCAGCCCCGGATTATCCGGGAACACTGAAGCTTTCTTT. Translation: CASSPGLSGNTEAFF. The V gene is TRBV7-3, the J gene TRBJ1-1; D call uncertain. The germline V and J ends were trimmed by 5 bases and 1 base, with 14 bases remaining between them. CDR3 length equals 15 residues. Germline V gene data show CDR1 as SGHTA and CDR2 as FQGTGA.

The rearrangement joins TRBV2 to TRBJ2-3, with no clear D. The germline V gene encodes CDR1 SNHLY and CDR2 FYNNEI. The V end was cut by 4 bases, the J end by 6 bases, with 14 bases between. This CDR3 spans 14 amino acids. The CDR3, as DNA: TGTGCCAGCAGTGTTGGCGGTTCCGCGGATACGCAGTATTTT. Translating gives CASSVGGSADTQYF.

This clonotype has a single count. CDR3 nucleotide sequence: TGTGCCAGCAGCTTATTGGGCCGGGACAGGAAGCTCGAGCAGTACTTC. Protein sequence: CASSLLGRDRKLEQYF. This sequence joins TRBV7-8 and TRBJ2-7, with 8 bases aligning to TRBD1. The J segment lost 6 bases and the V segment lost 2 bases, leaving 12 bases of the junction unmatched. Germline values: CDR1 SGHVS, CDR2 FQNEAQ. The CDR3 length is 16 residues.

J is TRBJ2-5 and V is TRBV2; 8 bases line up with TRBD2. This CDR3 contains 14 residues. V shed 6 bases and J 5 bases; nucleotides not matched to a gene: 8. Germline loops: CDR1 SNHLY, CDR2 FYNNEI. CDR3 sequence reads: CASRDNSGAETQYF. CDR3 bases: TGTGCCAGCAGAGATAATAGCGGGGCGGAGACCCAGTACTTC.

This clonotype was seen many times. The chain is built from TRBV12-3 or TRBV12-4 and TRBJ2-3; possible D gene TRBD2, 5 bases. This CDR3 is 14 amino acids long. Trimming took 3 bases from V and 0 from J, leaving 7 bases between them. CDR3 nucleotides: TGTGCCAGCAGTTTTCGGGGTAGCACAGATACGCAGTATTTT. It yields the protein CASSFRGSTDTQYF.

The rearrangement links TRBV20-1 to TRBJ2-5; D gene ambiguous. V was pared by 2 bases and J by 5 bases, with 12 bases between. This CDR3 has 13 residues. Germline assignment: CDR1 DFQATT and CDR2 SNEGSKA (reference sequence). CDR3 nucleotide sequence: TGCAGTGCTAGACCCAGCGTCGGGGAGACCCAGTACTTC. Translating it yields CSARPSVGETQYF.

Concerning this clonotype itself: A much larger clone differs by one base, so this may be a read error. The chain recombines TRBV9 with TRBJ2-7, with 11 nucleotides matching TRBD2. After removal of 4 bases from V and 7 bases from J, the junction contained 13 bases not matched to a gene. CDR1 is SGDLS and CDR2 is YYNGEE in the germline V gene. The CDR3 length is 16 residues. CDR3 in DNA: TGTGCCAGCAGCCCAGAAACTAGCGGGGGCTACAATGAGCAGTACTTC. This encodes CASSPETSGGYNEQYF.

The J gene is TRBJ2-7, the V gene TRBV11-2; the match to TRBD2 covers 9 bases. Germline V CDR1 and CDR2: SGHAT, FQNNGV. The CDR3 has 14 amino acids. J gave up 7 bases and V 4 bases, and 8 bases lay outside the gene matches. CDR3 protein: CASSSFAGGREQYF. The CDR3 DNA follows: TGTGCCAGCAGCTCCTTCGCGGGAGGGCGGGAGCAGTACTTC.

This chain uses TRBV7-2 with TRBJ1-5, with a possible D match to TRBD1 (5 bases). Germline V lookup: CDR1 SGHTA, CDR2 FQGNSA. V lost 6 bases and J 2 bases, leaving 8 bases between the germline ends. The CDR3 extends over 13 amino acids. The CDR3 nucleotides are TGTGCCAGCAGTTGGGGGGGCAATCAGCCCCAGCATTTT. This gives the protein CASSWGGNQPQHF. The full variable domain, rest sourced from reference TRBV7-2 and TRBJ1-5, is GAGVSQSPSNKVTEKGKDVELRCDPISGHTALYWYRQSLGQGLEFLIYFQGNSAPDKSGLPSDRFSAERTGGSVSTLTIQRTQQEDSAVYLCASSWGGNQPQHFGDGTRLSIL.